Given below is one T cell receptor (beta chain) in context. The antigen it binds to is not known. No quality values exist for individual bases; no much larger clone is one base distant. The source of the sample is a study of beta chain features in type 1 diabetes listed by TCRdb under 2018. Study-wide context: Mean age, gender distribution, total cell number and subset yield did not differ between patients and healthy donors. Regulatory and stem cell-like memory subsets were isolated from only 8 patients and about eight healthy donors, whereas naive and central memory subsets came from all 30 or so donors. A total of roughly 99 million sorted cells were examined across all samples, and the number of cells per subset was strongly correlated with RNA yield. In the study, TCRB repertoires of sorted circulating CD4+ T cell subsets from recently diagnosed type 1 diabetes patients were compared with those of matched healthy donors.

V loses 3 bases at its end and J loses 1 base; junction bases beyond the gene matches: 4. The CDR3 numbers 15 residues from cysteine through phenylalanine. Only the CDR3 part of the read is kept: 45 bases, read in frame from the first base. Taken from the germline V gene, the CDR1 and CDR2 loops are SGHDT and YYEEEE. Each donor gave one peripheral blood draw, averaging roughly 100 mL, which was collected into heparinised tubes. Naive, central memory, regulatory and stem cell-like memory CD4+ T cells were sorted on a BD FACSAria II using a panel including CD45RO, CCR7, CD25, CD127, CD95 and CD27. A purity above 95% was achieved for all sorted populations. Right away, PBMCs were isolated by Lymphoprep density gradient centrifugation and were stained directly, with no culture step. So that batch effects would be minimized, each experiment stained and sorted samples in pairs, pairing one healthy donor with one patient.

The research as a whole found: At VDJ recombination sites, patients with type 1 diabetes made fewer insertions and deleted more nucleotides, a pattern implying thymic rearrangement abnormalities. Because small numbers of individuals were included in the HLA sub-analyses, any influence of HLA type on TCRB rearrangement was left unresolved. PCR might favor shorter templates, but patient and control samples were amplified and corrected together, so any skew would affect both groups equally. A moderate but significant shortening of TCRB CDR3 length was observed in type 1 diabetes patients in all four CD4+ subsets. Because cDNA was sequenced instead of genomic DNA, activated cells with high expression could be over-represented, although the groups did not differ in activation or CD3 levels. Naive, central memory and regulatory TCRB repertoires appeared to be more alike among patients than among healthy donors.

The High Capacity cDNA Reverse Transcription Kit was used to reverse transcribe all of the isolated RNA, meaning that expressed TCRB transcripts were what got sequenced. Naive, central memory and regulatory T cell samples underwent deep immunoSEQ sequencing, averaging about 3.57 million total reads per sample. After sorted cells were lysed in RLT buffer, RNA was extracted with DNase-treated RNeasy Micro or Mini kits, with the choice depending on cell number. To prevent cross-contamination, every cell subset was processed on its own, while patient and healthy donor samples were processed together. Using the immunoSEQ multiplex PCR, TCRB sequences were amplified from cDNA into 87-bp fragments spanning the CDR3 region. Sequencing of the amplicons was performed on the Illumina HiSeq platform. The paper's data handling went like this. Synthetic template baselines were used to correct PCR bias computationally, reads within Hamming distance 2 were collapsed together, and singletons that could not be merged were discarded. By aligning reads against IMGT, V, D and J genes, CDR3 length, and insertions or deletions at six rearrangement sites were assigned. Within each subset, clonotype counts were normalized to sorted cell number, after which true diversity and Gini coefficients were computed with the tcR R package. The overlap coefficient, calculated on TCRB nucleotide sequences, was used to quantify repertoire sharing. Imported from immuneACCESS, the table was reduced by TCRdb to in-frame sequences with V and J called. These copies leave out some clones; in studies compared against another copy, an unresolved V gene accounts for under half, and the cause of the remainder is not known. D and trimming come from the DNA, and the V and J calls and clone size come from that table. In all, the sample holds around 140,000 clones, and around 9% of those were seen once. Together, the top ten hold around 0.75% of the sample.

The receptor's source is a man aged 25-45 years with type 1 diabetes. Recombination joined TRBV5-6 with TRBJ1-1; 9 central bases correspond to TRBD1. Sequencing input: central memory CD4+ T cells from blood. The DNA sequence is given as TGTGCCAGCAGCTCAAGGGACAGGGAGAACACTGAAGCTTTCTTT. Its translation reads: CASSSRDRENTEAFF.